This T cell receptor (beta chain) emerged from a study of human T cells and chemical hapten exposure. Across the whole study: Minor volume differences among pooled libraries chiefly drove per-sample TCR yield variation. Findings and caveats of the study: The number of TCRs over 1 in 1000 frequency stayed unchanged after DPC.

The time point: healthy volunteer bleed at 2 weeks. Unfractionated whole blood was the source from which total RNA was extracted. A single record per CDR3 protein comes from TCRdb applying MiXCR to the RACE reads. The sample lists 85,000 to 95,000 distinct CDR3 sequences, 8.5% to 9% occurring once. The sample holds a few counts of this clonotype. The target antigen is unknown. The sequence was obtained from a female donor in good health. Some clones in this sample may be carry-over from other donors' samples. Sample: whole blood.

This CDR3 is CASSPGEGDTQYF. CDR3 nucleotide sequence: TGTGCCAGCAGCCCCGGGGAGGGGGATACGCAGTATTTT. The chain joins TRBV11-2 to TRBJ2-3, with 7 bases that match TRBD2. The CDR3 extends over 13 amino acids. The germline V gene encodes CDR1 SGHAT and CDR2 FQNNGV. Germline trimming cut 5 bases from V and 6 bases from J; bases unmatched to any gene: 5.